This TCR beta chain was identified during a study of blood T cell repertoires in COVID-19. On the study more broadly: Samples of COVID-19 (acute and convalescent) were obtained from the United States, Italy and Spain. Nucleic acid was either cDNA or gDNA, and it came from T cells, B-cell-depleted T cells, or PBMCs.

Source study methods: Reference gene primer amplification yielded estimated nucleated cell counts. The assay was immunoSEQ multiplex PCR, and TCRdb's table has in-frame clones only and misses some. For V, J and clone size, that table is used; D and trimming come from the DNA. The data hold roughly 90,000 clones, with approximately 80% observed a single time. This CDR3 spans 16 amino acids. Germline CDR1 reads SGHVS; CDR2 reads FNYEAQ. V lost 5 bases, J lost 0 bases, and 14 bases lay in between. This clone was seen only once. Sequencing was carried out using peripheral blood. The rearrangement joins TRBV7-6 to TRBJ1-3; the D is unclear. The TCR was taken from a woman in her seventies with acute or convalescent COVID-19. CDR3 loop: CASSPPVGPSGNTIYF. The CDR3 coding sequence is TGTGCCAGCAGCCCCCCTGTTGGGCCCTCTGGAAACACCATATATTTT.